This T cell receptor (beta chain) originates from a study of CD8+ T cells in alopecia areata. Notes on the study in general: A single nonresponder leaves the baseline CD8+ expansion link to response uncertain.

By share, this clone counts as large (0.1 to 1%). Its cognate antigen is unknown. Treatment in this sample: oral pan-JAK inhibitor, 5-10 mg twice daily. The V gene's germline CDR1 is SQVTM and CDR2 ANQGSEA. The CDR3 covers 15 residues. The germline V and J ends were trimmed by 2 bases and 6 bases, with 16 bases remaining between them. Extraction of RNA preceded its reverse transcription into cDNA, which served as the sequencing template. This table comes from immunoSEQ multiplex PCR, and its TCRdb copy is limited to in-frame clones, with some not included. The repertoire holds approximately 100,000 clones, 50% to 60% seen once, with about 16% in the top ten.

The sample in question was CD8+ T cells sorted from blood, obtained between weeks 55 and 65, from a patient treated with tofacitinib. The receptor's source is a human donor with alopecia areata. This sequence joins TRBV29-1 and TRBJ2-2; the D gene is possibly TRBD2 (6 bases). The CDR3 sequence: CSVESGTPPPGELFF. The CDR3 region has the DNA TGCAGCGTTGAATCCGGGACTCCTCCCCCCGGGGAGCTGTTTTTT.